Reported below is one T cell receptor beta chain. Its antigen is unidentified. One junction end disagrees with the germline gene, perhaps due to a read error. The data belong to a study of beta chain features in type 1 diabetes. Germline V gives CDR1 SSHAT, CDR2 FNYEAQ (reference sequence). The CDR3 is 13 amino acids. A heparinised blood draw that averaged around 0.12 L was obtained once from each donor. Whole-study findings and limits: The study left unresolved whether HLA type influences TCRB rearrangement. Moderate yet significant TCRB CDR3 shortening was seen in Type 1 diabetes patients in all four CD4+ subsets. A possible short-template PCR bias applies equally to patients and controls. In type 1 diabetes patients, VDJ junctions had fewer insertions; deletions at these junctions were more frequent.

The sequenced template was cDNA made from the entire isolated RNA. The protocol was immunoSEQ multiplex PCR, while the TCRdb copy is restricted to in-frame clones and leaves out a portion. The table lists 500,000 to 800,000 clones, roughly 12% of them singletons. The chain uses TRBV7-7 and TRBJ1-1; no clear D gene. Material for sequencing was naive CD4+ T cells from blood. The sequence derives from a man in his thirties or forties with type 1 diabetes. CDR3 nucleotides: TGTGCTAGCAGCTTATGGACGAACACTGAAGCTTTCTTT. Amino acids: CASSLWTNTEAFF.